This T cell receptor (beta chain) was sequenced for a study of T cell responses to AZD1222 COVID-19 vaccine. Findings and caveats of the study: Nearly half of the spike-specific TCRs reportedly recognize variant regions that carry no mutations.

TCRdb's copy holds only in-frame clones and misses some; the assay was immunoSEQ multiplex PCR. Of about 48,000 clones in the sample, around 85% were seen once. The germline gives CDR1 LGHNA, CDR2 YSLEER. The CDR3 is made up of 16 amino acids. V was shortened by 0 bases and J by 4 bases, with 12 bases between the two germline ends. In regard to this clone: As yet, its antigen is unknown.

The source of this sequence is an adult who received the AZD1222 COVID-19 vaccine. Material: peripheral blood, obtained 28 days after the second AZD1222 dose. The V call is TRBV4-3, the J call TRBJ2-2; D perhaps matches TRBD1 (5 bases). This chain's CDR3 is CASSQEVQGSTGELFF. The CDR3 DNA reads TGCGCCAGCAGCCAAGAGGTCCAGGGAAGCACCGGGGAGCTGTTTTTT.